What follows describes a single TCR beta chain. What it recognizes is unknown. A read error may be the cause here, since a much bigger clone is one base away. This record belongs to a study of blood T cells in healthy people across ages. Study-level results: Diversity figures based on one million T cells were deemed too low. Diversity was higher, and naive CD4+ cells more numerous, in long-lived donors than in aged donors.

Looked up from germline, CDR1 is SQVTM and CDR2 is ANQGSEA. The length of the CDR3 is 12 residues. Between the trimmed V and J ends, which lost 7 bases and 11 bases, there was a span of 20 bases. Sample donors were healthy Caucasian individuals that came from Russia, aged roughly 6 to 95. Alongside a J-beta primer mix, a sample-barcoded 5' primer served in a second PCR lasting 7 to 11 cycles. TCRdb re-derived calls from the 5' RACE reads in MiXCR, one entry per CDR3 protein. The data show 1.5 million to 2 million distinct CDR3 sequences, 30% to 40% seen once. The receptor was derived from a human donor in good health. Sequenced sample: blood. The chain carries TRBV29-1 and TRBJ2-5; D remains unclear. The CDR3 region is CSGTLQGVEQYF. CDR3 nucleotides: TGCAGCGGCACCCTACAAGGAGTAGAGCAGTACTTC.